This TCR beta chain was recovered during a study of graft-versus-host responses after intestinal transplantation. Whole-study context: Tacrolimus plus steroids were given to all recipients for approximately 3 years, preceded by anti-thymocyte globulin induction.

The study's findings and limits: GvH clones surfaced in recipient marrow, some emerging earlier in ileum or blood. Researchers found peak circulating GvH clone levels linked to early post-transplant HvG declines. Allografts of patients with graft-donor T cell macrochimerism showed high graft-versus-host to host-versus-graft clone ratios.

Repertoires were generated with immunoSEQ multiplex PCR, while TCRdb's copy carries only in-frame clones and drops some. The repertoire holds some 55,000 clones, 91% seen once, with less than 6% in the top ten. About this clone itself: The target antigen is unknown.

CDR3 length equals 13 residues. Germline values: CDR1 MNHEY, CDR2 SVGAGI. Trimming stripped 2 bases from V and 0 bases from J, with 3 bases between. The chain employs TRBV6-5 and TRBJ2-3; D is ambiguous. The sample here was PBMCs, taken nearly 670 days after intestinal transplant. The origin of this receptor is a human patient who received an intestinal transplant, so some T cells may come from the graft donor. The CDR3: CASSYDSTDTQYF. The CDR3 DNA sequence: TGTGCCAGCAGTTACGACAGCACAGATACGCAGTATTTT.